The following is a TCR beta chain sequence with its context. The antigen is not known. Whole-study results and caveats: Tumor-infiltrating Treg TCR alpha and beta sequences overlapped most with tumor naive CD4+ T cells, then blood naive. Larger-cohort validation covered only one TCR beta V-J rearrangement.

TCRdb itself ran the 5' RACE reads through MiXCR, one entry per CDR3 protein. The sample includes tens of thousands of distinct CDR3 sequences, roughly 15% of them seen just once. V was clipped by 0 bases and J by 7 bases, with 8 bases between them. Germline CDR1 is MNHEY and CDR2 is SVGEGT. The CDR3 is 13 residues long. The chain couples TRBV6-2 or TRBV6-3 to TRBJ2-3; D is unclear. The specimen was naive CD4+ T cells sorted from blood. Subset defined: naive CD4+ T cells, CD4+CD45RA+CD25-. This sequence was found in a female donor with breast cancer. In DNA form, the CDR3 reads TGTGCCAGCAGTTACTCGGTTGCTAATACGCAGTATTTT. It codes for CASSYSVANTQYF.